This T cell receptor (beta chain) was sequenced in a study of CD8 T cells in ankylosing spondylitis. Regarding the study as a whole: The study identified a TCR beta motif of eight highly homologous variants that appeared characteristic of ankylosing spondylitis blood.

TCRdb re-derived calls from the 5' RACE reads in MiXCR, one entry per CDR3 protein. Here the sample spans about 500,000 distinct CDR3 sequences, roughly 13% being singletons. Germline V gene sequence: CDR1 SGHTA, CDR2 FQGNSA. With 5 bases clipped from V and 3 bases from J, the junction kept 1 base outside the gene matches. The CDR3 totals 13 residues. There are many counts of this clonotype. Its antigen is not known. The TCR originated in a male donor with ankylosing spondylitis. The sample taken for sequencing was blood, either unsorted or a sorted T cell fraction (not recorded which). The chain recombines TRBV7-2 with TRBJ2-1; 7 nucleotides line up with TRBD2. The CDR3 protein is CASSQRGYNEQFF. CDR3 bases: TGTGCCAGCAGCCAGCGGGGCTACAATGAGCAGTTCTTC.